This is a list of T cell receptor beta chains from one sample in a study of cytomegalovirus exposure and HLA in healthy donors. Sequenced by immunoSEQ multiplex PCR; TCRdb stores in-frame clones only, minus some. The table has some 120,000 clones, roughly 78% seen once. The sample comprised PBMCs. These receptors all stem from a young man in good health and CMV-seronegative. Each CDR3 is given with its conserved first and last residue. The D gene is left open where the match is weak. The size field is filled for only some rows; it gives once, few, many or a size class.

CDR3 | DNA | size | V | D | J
CAWSATGAEQYF | TGTGCCTGGAGTGCCACAGGTGCCGAGCAGTACTTC | NA | TRBV30 | NA | TRBJ2-7
CASSLGQLSEAFF | TGCGCCAGCAGCTTGGGTCAGCTTAGCGAAGCTTTCTTT | NA | TRBV5-1 | NA | TRBJ1-1
CASSLNAGYEQYF | TGTGCCAGCAGCTTGAATGCAGGCTACGAGCAGTACTTC | NA | TRBV5-5 | NA | TRBJ2-7
CASSSGVENTEAFF | TGTGCCAGCAGCTCAGGGGTCGAGAACACTGAAGCTTTCTTT | NA | TRBV5-5 | NA | TRBJ1-1
CASSPRTGDGYTF | TGTGCCAGCAGCCCCAGAACAGGGGACGGCTACACCTTC | NA | TRBV27 | TRBD1 | TRBJ1-2
CASSDRAITEAFF | TGTGCCAGTAGCGACAGGGCGATCACTGAAGCTTTCTTT | few | TRBV19 | TRBD1 | TRBJ1-1
CASSERGYEQYF | TGTGCCAGCAGTGAAAGGGGCTACGAGCAGTACTTC | NA | TRBV2 | NA | TRBJ2-7
CARSLDNQRTKGVRQPQHF | TGTGCCAGAAGCTTGGACAACCAGAGGACGAAGGGAGTAAGGCAGCCCCAGCATTTT | few | TRBV5-3 | NA | TRBJ1-5
CASSEGGAGNQSQHF | TGTGCCAGCAGTGAAGGGGGCGCTGGCAATCAGTCCCAGCATTTT | once | TRBV6-1 | NA | TRBJ1-5
CASRSVRGLYEQYF | TGTGCCAGCAGAAGTGTCAGGGGGCTCTACGAGCAGTACTTC | once | TRBV5-6 | TRBD1 | TRBJ2-7
CASSPRTSGGATDTQYF | TGTGCCAGCAGCCCCAGAACTAGCGGGGGGGCCACAGATACGCAGTATTTT | NA | TRBV5-4 | TRBD2 | TRBJ2-3
CASSMGFGFTDTQYF | TGTGCCAGCAGCATGGGCTTTGGGTTCACAGATACGCAGTATTTT | few | TRBV9 | NA | TRBJ2-3
CASSEEAGGRGYTF | TGTGCCAGCAGTGAAGAGGCAGGGGGCCGTGGCTACACCTTC | NA | TRBV6-1 | TRBD1 | TRBJ1-2
CASSVGQNNYGYTF | TGTGCCAGCAGTGTAGGACAGAACAACTATGGCTACACCTTC | NA | TRBV2 | NA | TRBJ1-2
CASSQRQGLEQFF | TGCGCCAGCAGCCAACGACAGGGTTTGGAGCAGTTCTTC | NA | TRBV4-3 | TRBD1 | TRBJ2-1
CASSNIPPRGQGQPQHF | TGTGCCAGCAGCAATATCCCCCCCAGGGGGCAGGGTCAGCCCCAGCATTTT | NA | TRBV7-9 | TRBD1 | TRBJ1-5
CASSLLPGGLNTEAFF | TGCGCCAGCAGCTTGCTCCCAGGGGGCTTGAACACTGAAGCTTTCTTT | once | TRBV5-1 | TRBD1 | TRBJ1-1
CALNPSYGKDTEAFF | TGTGCCCTTAACCCGAGTTACGGGAAGGACACTGAAGCTTTCTTT | NA | TRBV19 | NA | TRBJ1-1
CAGSHQTGGFTEAFF | TGCGCCGGCAGTCATCAGACAGGGGGCTTCACTGAAGCTTTCTTT | NA | TRBV23-1 | TRBD1 | TRBJ1-1
CASSLVGRGEGGYTF | TGTGCCAGCAGCTTGGTGGGCAGGGGAGAGGGTGGCTACACCTTC | NA | TRBV5-4 | NA | TRBJ1-2
CASRQGGTDTQYF | TGTGCCAGTAGACAGGGTGGCACAGATACGCAGTATTTT | few | TRBV19 | NA | TRBJ2-3
CATGISYNEQFF | TGTGCCACCGGCATTAGTTACAATGAGCAGTTCTTC | NA | TRBV15 | NA | TRBJ2-1
CASSLGTGRLNTEAFF | TGTGCCAGCAGCTTGGGGACAGGGCGCTTGAACACTGAAGCTTTCTTT | few | TRBV5-4 | TRBD1 | TRBJ1-1
CSVEVDSYNEQFF | TGCAGCGTTGAGGTGGACAGCTACAATGAGCAGTTCTTC | few | TRBV29-1 | NA | TRBJ2-1
CASSQPSKSGNIQYF | TGCGCCAGCAGCCAACCATCGAAGTCCGGAAACATTCAGTACTTC | NA | TRBV4-1 | NA | TRBJ2-4
CASSYRGETQYF | TGTGCCAGCAGTTACAGGGGAGAGACCCAGTACTTC | NA | TRBV6-5 | NA | TRBJ2-5
CASSLPRQGLGEQFF | TGTGCCAGCAGTTTACCCCGACAGGGTTTAGGTGAGCAGTTCTTC | once | TRBV28 | TRBD1 | TRBJ2-1
CSVEVAGAIWDTQYF | TGCAGCGTTGAAGTGGCGGGGGCAATTTGGGATACGCAGTATTTT | NA | TRBV29-1 | NA | TRBJ2-3